The entry below describes one TCR beta chain. Trimming cost V 2 bases and J 8 bases; bases outside gene matches: 4. There are 13 residues in the CDR3. Germline V CDR1 and CDR2: SGHNT, YYREEE (reference sequence). This entry is derived from a study of beta chain features in type 1 diabetes. cDNA synthesis used the whole RNA isolate, giving expressed TCRB sequences. The table came from immunoSEQ multiplex PCR; TCRdb's copy has only in-frame clones and leaves some out. The repertoire holds hundreds of thousands of clones, with approximately 31% as singletons. Specimen: naive CD4+ T cells from blood. The sequence derives from a man younger than 30 in good health. The chain has TRBV5-4 and TRBJ1-1; 9 bases are shared with TRBD1. CDR3: CASSFTGGSEAFF. CDR3 nucleotide sequence: TGTGCCAGCAGCTTCACAGGGGGCAGCGAAGCTTTCTTT. The complete variable domain, with remaining parts taken from reference TRBV5-4 and TRBJ1-1, reads ETGVTQSPTHLIKTRGQQVTLRCSSQSGHNTVSWYQQALGQGPQFIFQYYREEENGRGNFPPRFSGLQFPNYSSELNVNALELDDSALYLCASSFTGGSEAFFGQGTRLTVV.